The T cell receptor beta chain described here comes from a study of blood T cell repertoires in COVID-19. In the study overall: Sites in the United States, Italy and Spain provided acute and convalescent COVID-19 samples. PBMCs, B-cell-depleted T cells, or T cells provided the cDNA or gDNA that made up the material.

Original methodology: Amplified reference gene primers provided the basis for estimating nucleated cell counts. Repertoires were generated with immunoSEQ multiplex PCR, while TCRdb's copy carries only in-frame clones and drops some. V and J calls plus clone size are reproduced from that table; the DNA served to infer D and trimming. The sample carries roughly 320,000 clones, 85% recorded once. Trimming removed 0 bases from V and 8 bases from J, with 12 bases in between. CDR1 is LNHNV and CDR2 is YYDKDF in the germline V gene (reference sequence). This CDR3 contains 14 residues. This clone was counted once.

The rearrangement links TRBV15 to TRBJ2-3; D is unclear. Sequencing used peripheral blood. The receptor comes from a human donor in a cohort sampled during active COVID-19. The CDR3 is CATSRDVSSSTQYF. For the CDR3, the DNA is TGTGCCACCAGCAGAGATGTTTCAAGTAGTACGCAGTATTTT.